These T cell receptor beta chains were read from a single sample in a study of blood T cell repertoires in COVID-19. This table comes from immunoSEQ multiplex PCR, and its TCRdb copy is limited to in-frame clones, with some not included. Among about 49,000 clones listed, approximately 86% were seen once. Specimen: peripheral blood. All receptors come from a man between 35 and 55 years old with active COVID-19. Each CDR3 is given with its conserved first and last residue. The D gene is left open where the match is weak. The size field is filled for only some rows; it gives once, few, many or a size class.

V gene	clone size	J gene	D gene	CDR3 DNA	CDR3 protein
TRBV4-1	few	TRBJ1-1	NA	TGCGCCAGCAGCCAAGATCGGAGACTGACTGAAGCTTTCTTT	CASSQDRRLTEAFF
TRBV5-1	NA	TRBJ1-6	TRBD1	TGCGCCAGCAGCTTGGGACAGGGGAATTCACCCCTCCACTTT	CASSLGQGNSPLHF
TRBV11-2	NA	TRBJ2-7	NA	TGTGCCAGCAGCTTATTGGGGGGGGCGGGCTACGAGCAGTACTTC	CASSLLGGAGYEQYF
TRBV29-1	NA	TRBJ1-3	TRBD1	TGCAGCGTTGAAGACGGGGGACAGAGACCGTTCTCTGGAAACACCATATATTTT	CSVEDGGQRPFSGNTIYF
TRBV2	NA	TRBJ1-3	TRBD1	TGTGCCAGCAGGACAGGGATTTTCTCTGGAAACACCATATATTTT	CASRTGIFSGNTIYF
TRBV7-9	few	TRBJ1-1	NA	TGTGCCAGCAGCCCGGGAAGTTCTGGAGAAGCTTTCTTT	CASSPGSSGEAFF
TRBV6-5	NA	TRBJ2-7	TRBD1	TGTGCCAGCCCGGGACAGAAGTCCTACGAGCAGTACTTC	CASPGQKSYEQYF
TRBV28	NA	TRBJ2-4	TRBD2	TGTGCCAGCAGTTTCAACCCCCTAGCGGGAGACGCCAAAAACATTCAGTACTTC	CASSFNPLAGDAKNIQYF
TRBV5-1	NA	TRBJ2-5	NA	TGCGCCAGCAGCGGTAAAGCGGCACTTCTCCAAGAGACCCAGTACTTC	CASSGKAALLQETQYF
TRBV5-1	NA	TRBJ2-1	NA	TGCGCCAGCAGTACGACAAGCCCCTCCTACAATGAGCAGTTCTTC	CASSTTSPSYNEQFF
TRBV5-5	NA	TRBJ2-7	NA	TGTGCCAGCAGCTCGCGACAGGACTACGAGCAGTACTTC	CASSSRQDYEQYF
TRBV28	NA	TRBJ2-1	NA	TGTGCCAGCAGTCTAGCCTCAGAGCAGTTCTTC	CASSLASEQFF
TRBV7-9	NA	TRBJ1-2	TRBD1	TGTGCCAGCAGCTCCTGGACAGGCTATGGCTACACCTTC	CASSSWTGYGYTF
TRBV4-1	few	TRBJ2-1	NA	TGCGCCAGCAGCCATCCCGGAGGGGTGGGAGGCAATGAGCAGTTCTTC	CASSHPGGVGGNEQFF
TRBV11-3	NA	TRBJ2-1	TRBD1	TGTGCCAGCAGCTTAAGACAGGGGCCCTACAATGAGCAGTTCTTC	CASSLRQGPYNEQFF
TRBV27	NA	TRBJ2-3	TRBD2	TGTGCCAGCAGAGGCGGGACTAGAACAGATACGCAGTATTTT	CASRGGTRTDTQYF
TRBV28	NA	TRBJ1-5	TRBD1	TGTGCCAGCAGTTTGGGCTATGGACAGGGAGCCCAGCCCCAGCATTTT	CASSLGYGQGAQPQHF
TRBV7-8	NA	TRBJ2-1	NA	TGTGCCAGCAGCGTGACGCGGGAGCAGTTCTTC	CASSVTREQFF
TRBV3-1/TRBV3-2	once	TRBJ2-2	NA	TGTGCCAGCCGATCGCTAGGGAGGAACGGGGAGCTGTTTTTT	CASRSLGRNGELFF
TRBV2	NA	TRBJ1-2	NA	TGTGCCAGCGGGGCCCACATCAGGATTCCTGGCTACACCTTC	CASGAHIRIPGYTF
TRBV12-3/TRBV12-4	NA	TRBJ1-2	NA	TGTGCCAGCCTCCGAGGGCCCGGCTATGGCTACACCTTC	CASLRGPGYGYTF
TRBV3-1/TRBV3-2	NA	TRBJ2-4	TRBD2	TGTGCCAGCAGCTTAGGACTAGCGGGAGCAATTCAGTACTTC	CASSLGLAGAIQYF
TRBV6-5	NA	TRBJ2-3	TRBD2	TGTGCCAGCAGTCCCGGGACTACCCCCGTTTCGCAGTATTTT	CASSPGTTPVSQYF
TRBV9	NA	TRBJ1-4	NA	TGTGCCAGCAGCCTAAAGTCCGAAAACCTGTTTTTT	CASSLKSENLFF
TRBV11-2	NA	TRBJ1-2	NA	TGTGCCAGCAGACATGACAGGCGGTATGGCTACACCTTC	CASRHDRRYGYTF
TRBV9	NA	TRBJ2-3	NA	TGTGCCAGCAGCGTAGCGCCTACCCCTACAGATACGCAGTATTTT	CASSVAPTPTDTQYF
TRBV10-2	few	TRBJ2-5	NA	TGCGCCAGCAGCCTTAATAGGGGAGAGACCCAGTACTTC	CASSLNRGETQYF
TRBV2	NA	TRBJ2-3	TRBD2	TGTGCCAGCAGTGATGAGACTAGCAGCGCAGATACGCAGTATTTT	CASSDETSSADTQYF
TRBV6-6	NA	TRBJ2-5	NA	TGTGCCAGCAGTTACGGGCAGGGGGGAGAGACCCAGTACTTC	CASSYGQGGETQYF
TRBV5-5	NA	TRBJ2-6	NA	TGTGCCAGCAGCCCCGACAGGAGCGGGGCCAACGTCCTGACTTTC	CASSPDRSGANVLTF
TRBV4-1	NA	TRBJ1-5	NA	TGCGCCAGCAGCCAAATCGGCAGGCGCAATCAGCCCCAGCATTTT	CASSQIGRRNQPQHF
TRBV5-4	NA	TRBJ1-2	TRBD1	TGTGCCAGCAGCGAACAGGGGCTCTATGGCTACACCTTC	CASSEQGLYGYTF
TRBV15	NA	TRBJ2-7	NA	TGTGCCACCAGCAGAGATCTGGGCGTGGACGAGCAGTACTTC	CATSRDLGVDEQYF
TRBV4-2	NA	TRBJ2-7	TRBD2	TGTGCCAGCAGCCGGAACACCGGGACTACCTACGAGCAGTACTTC	CASSRNTGTTYEQYF
TRBV28	NA	TRBJ2-7	TRBD2	TGTGCCAGCAGTCAGGGACTAGCGTCAAGCTCCTACGAGCAGTACTTC	CASSQGLASSSYEQYF
TRBV14	NA	TRBJ1-1	TRBD1	TGTGCCAGCAGCCCCCGCCTGACAGGGGGCACTGAAGCTTTCTTT	CASSPRLTGGTEAFF
TRBV6-1	NA	TRBJ1-1	TRBD1	TGTGCCAGCAGTGAAGGGACAGGGAGGCCCCTTTGGGCTTTCTTT	CASSEGTGRPLWAFF
TRBV28	NA	TRBJ2-5	TRBD1	TGTGCCAGCAGTTCCCTGGGGACAGGGCAAGAGACCCAGTACTTC	CASSSLGTGQETQYF
TRBV2	NA	TRBJ2-5	NA	TGTGCCAGCAGCGAACAGGGTATCAGGGTAGAGACCCAGTACTTC	CASSEQGIRVETQYF
TRBV27	once	TRBJ2-7	TRBD1	TGTGCCAGCAGTGCTCTAAACAGCGGACAGGGGGTCTACGAGCAGTACTTC	CASSALNSGQGVYEQYF
TRBV11-2	NA	TRBJ2-5	NA	TGTGCCAGCACCCCCCGAGGGAACCCCCAAGAGACCCAGTACTTC	CASTPRGNPQETQYF
TRBV6-5	NA	TRBJ2-7	NA	TGTGCCAGCACCCTGCGATCTTCCTACGAGCAGTACTTC	CASTLRSSYEQYF
TRBV9	NA	TRBJ1-2	TRBD1	TGTGCCAGCAGCGGGGGGACAGGGTTTGGCTATGGCTACACCTTC	CASSGGTGFGYGYTF
TRBV3-1/TRBV3-2	NA	TRBJ2-1	NA	TGTGCCAGCAGCCAAGACACTAGTAATGAGCAGTTCTTC	CASSQDTSNEQFF
TRBV7-8	NA	TRBJ2-7	TRBD1	TGTGCCAGCAGCTTAGCGCCGGCAGGGGGCGTCTACGAGCAGTACTTC	CASSLAPAGGVYEQYF
TRBV29-1	NA	TRBJ2-3	TRBD1	TGCAGCGTCCGACAGGGGACAGATACGCAGTATTTT	CSVRQGTDTQYF
TRBV10-3	NA	TRBJ1-6	NA	TGTGCCATCAGTGTATCGAACATCGATTCACCCCTCCACTTT	CAISVSNIDSPLHF
TRBV7-2	NA	TRBJ2-2	NA	TGTGCCAGCAGCCCGACTACCCGTACCGGGGAGCTGTTTTTT	CASSPTTRTGELFF
TRBV5-1	NA	TRBJ2-1	TRBD2	TGCGCCAGCTCCCCTTTGACTAGCGGGAGGGTGGTAGGGAATGAGCAGTTCTTC	CASSPLTSGRVVGNEQFF
TRBV5-6	NA	TRBJ1-2	NA	TGTGCCAGCAGCCGACCCCGACAGTCGGCTAGCTATGGCTACACCTTC	CASSRPRQSASYGYTF
TRBV28	NA	TRBJ1-2	NA	TGTGCCAGCAGTTTATTGCGTACTGGCTACACCTTC	CASSLLRTGYTF
TRBV4-1	NA	TRBJ2-1	TRBD1	TGCGCCAGTTCTGACAGGGGCGCCTACAATGAGCAGTTCTTC	CASSDRGAYNEQFF
TRBV28	once	TRBJ2-7	TRBD1	TGTGCCAGCGGTCCGTGGGGACAGGGCTCCTACGAGCAGTACTTC	CASGPWGQGSYEQYF
TRBV19	NA	TRBJ2-7	NA	TGTGCCAGTAGTATCGGTGGGGGGTCCTACGAGCAGTACTTC	CASSIGGGSYEQYF
TRBV18	once	TRBJ1-3	NA	TGTGCCAGCTCACCTACCGGGACAAGGTTACCTACGGGTGGAAACACCATATATTTT	CASSPTGTRLPTGGNTIYF
TRBV7-6	once	TRBJ2-7	TRBD2	TGTGCCAGCAGCGGGTGGACTAGCGGAGGTTACGAGCAGTACTTC	CASSGWTSGGYEQYF
TRBV10-1	NA	TRBJ2-2	NA	TGCGCCAGCAGTGAGAACCGATATCTAAGTAACACCGGGGAGCTGTTTTTT	CASSENRYLSNTGELFF
TRBV6-5	NA	TRBJ1-1	NA	TGTGCCAGCAGGGCACGGAACACTGAAGCTTTCTTT	CASRARNTEAFF
TRBV18	NA	TRBJ1-2	TRBD1	TGTGCCAGCTCACCAGCGACAGGGAGGATCAACTATGGCTACACCTTC	CASSPATGRINYGYTF
TRBV6-5	NA	TRBJ1-1	NA	TGTGCCAGCAGTTACTCGGCCCAGGGGAACACTGAAGCTTTCTTT	CASSYSAQGNTEAFF